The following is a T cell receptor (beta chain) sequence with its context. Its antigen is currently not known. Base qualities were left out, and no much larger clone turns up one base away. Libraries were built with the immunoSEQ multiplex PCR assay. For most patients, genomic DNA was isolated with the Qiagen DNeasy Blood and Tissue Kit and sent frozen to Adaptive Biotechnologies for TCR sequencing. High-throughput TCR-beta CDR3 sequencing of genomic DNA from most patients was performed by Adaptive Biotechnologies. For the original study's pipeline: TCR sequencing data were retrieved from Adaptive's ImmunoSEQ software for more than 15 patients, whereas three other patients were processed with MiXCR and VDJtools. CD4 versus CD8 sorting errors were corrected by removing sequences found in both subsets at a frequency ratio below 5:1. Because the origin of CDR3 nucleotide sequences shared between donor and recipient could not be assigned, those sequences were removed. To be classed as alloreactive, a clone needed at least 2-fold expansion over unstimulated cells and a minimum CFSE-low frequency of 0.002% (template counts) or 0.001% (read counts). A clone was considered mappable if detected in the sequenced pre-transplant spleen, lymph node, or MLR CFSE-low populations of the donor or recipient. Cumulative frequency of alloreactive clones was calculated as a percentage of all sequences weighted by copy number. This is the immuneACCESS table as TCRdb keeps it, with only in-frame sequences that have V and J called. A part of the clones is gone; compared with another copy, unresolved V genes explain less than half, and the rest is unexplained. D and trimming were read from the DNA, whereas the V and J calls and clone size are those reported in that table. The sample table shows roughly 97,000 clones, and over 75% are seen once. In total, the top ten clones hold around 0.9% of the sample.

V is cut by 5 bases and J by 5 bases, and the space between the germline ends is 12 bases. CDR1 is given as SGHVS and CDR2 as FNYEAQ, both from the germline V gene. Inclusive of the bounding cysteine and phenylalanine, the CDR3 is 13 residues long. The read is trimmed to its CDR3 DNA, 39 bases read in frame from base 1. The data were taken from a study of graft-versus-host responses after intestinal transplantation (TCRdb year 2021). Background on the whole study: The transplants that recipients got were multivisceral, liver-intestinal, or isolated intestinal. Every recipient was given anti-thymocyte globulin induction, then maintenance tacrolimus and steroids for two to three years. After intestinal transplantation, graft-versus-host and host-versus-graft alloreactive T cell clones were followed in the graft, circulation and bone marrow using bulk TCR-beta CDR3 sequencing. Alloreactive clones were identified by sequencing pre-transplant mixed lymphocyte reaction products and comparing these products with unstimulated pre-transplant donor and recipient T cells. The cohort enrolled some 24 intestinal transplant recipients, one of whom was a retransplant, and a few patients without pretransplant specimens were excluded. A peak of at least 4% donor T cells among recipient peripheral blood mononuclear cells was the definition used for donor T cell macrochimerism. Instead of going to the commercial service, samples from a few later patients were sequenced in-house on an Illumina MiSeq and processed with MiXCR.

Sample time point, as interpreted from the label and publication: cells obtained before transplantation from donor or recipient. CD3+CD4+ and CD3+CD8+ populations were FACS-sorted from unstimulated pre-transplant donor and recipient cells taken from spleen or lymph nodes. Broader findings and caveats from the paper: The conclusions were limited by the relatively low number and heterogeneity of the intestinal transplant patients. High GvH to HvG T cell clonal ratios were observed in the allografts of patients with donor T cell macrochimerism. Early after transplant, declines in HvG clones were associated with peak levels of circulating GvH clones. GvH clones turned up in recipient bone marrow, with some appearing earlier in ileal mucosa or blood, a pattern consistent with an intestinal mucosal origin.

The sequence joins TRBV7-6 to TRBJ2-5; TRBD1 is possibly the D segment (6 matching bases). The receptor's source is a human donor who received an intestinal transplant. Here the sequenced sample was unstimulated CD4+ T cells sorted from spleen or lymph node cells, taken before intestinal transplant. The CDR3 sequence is CASSRPQGETQYF. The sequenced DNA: TGTGCCAGCAGCCGTCCTCAGGGGGAGACCCAGTACTTC.